The clone carrying this TCR beta chain was seen only a few times. What it recognizes is unknown. These data come from a study of T-cell memory formation after mild COVID-19. Study findings and constraints: CD8+ contracting clones occupied EMRA, while CD4+ ones occupied mainly CM and EM. Pre-infection memory carried some responding clones, suggesting that cross-reactive memory joined.

This CDR3 has 15 residues. Between the trimmed V and J ends, which lost 6 bases and 2 bases, there was a span of 13 bases. 5'RACE with constant-segment primers yielded barcoded, UMI-tagged TCR alpha and TCR beta cDNA libraries. TCRdb ran MiXCR on the 5' RACE reads and lists one entry per CDR3 protein. The sample yields under 550,000 distinct CDR3 sequences, around 17% seen once. This sequence originates from a man aged 18 to 30 who had mild COVID-19 (a few samples of this study predate the infection). Cell type and time point are not known. V usage is TRBV12-3 or TRBV12-4 and J usage is TRBJ1-4; D perhaps matches TRBD1 (5 bases). Source material: PBMCs or a T cell subset sorted from them (not recorded which). CDR3 amino acids: CASRGDGSTNEKLFF. The CDR3 coding sequence is TGTGCCAGCAGGGGGGACGGTAGCACTAATGAAAAACTGTTTTTT.